The rows below give T cell receptor beta chains drawn from one sample of a study of T cell responses to AZD1222 COVID-19 vaccine. Assay used: immunoSEQ multiplex PCR; TCRdb lists only in-frame clones, some missing. This sample has 100,000 to 150,000 clones, with approximately 82% found just once. The input for sequencing was peripheral blood, taken 28 days after the second AZD1222 dose. Source of these receptors: an adult who received the AZD1222 COVID-19 vaccine. Each CDR3 is given with its conserved first and last residue. The order of the fields is CDR3 DNA, CDR3 protein, V gene, J gene, clone size, D gene. The D gene is left open where the match is weak. Clone size appears in some rows only: once, few, many, or a class for an expanded clone.

TGTGCCAGCAGCTCGGGACAGCCTGGGCTAACAGATACGCAGTATTTT	CASSSGQPGLTDTQYF	TRBV11-3	TRBJ2-3	.	TRBD1
TGTGCCAGCAGCTTAGGAACAAAGGACGAGCAGTACTTC	CASSLGTKDEQYF	TRBV11-3	TRBJ2-7	.	.
TGTGCCAGCAGTGGTAGGACGGTTTCTGGAAACACCATATATTTT	CASSGRTVSGNTIYF	TRBV2	TRBJ1-3	.	.
TGTGCCAGCAGCCATATGACAGGGCGCGGGGCCAACGTCCTGACTTTC	CASSHMTGRGANVLTF	TRBV7-9	TRBJ2-6	.	TRBD1
TGTGCCAGCAGCAGAGGAGATCACGGAGCTAACTATGGCTACACCTTC	CASSRGDHGANYGYTF	TRBV21-1	TRBJ1-2	.	.
TGTGCCAGCAGTTATTCCGGACCCAATGAAGCTTTCTTT	CASSYSGPNEAFF	TRBV6-5	TRBJ1-1	.	.
TGCGCCAGCAGTGTCTATCGTTCTGGGGGCGACGGGAATGAGCAGTTCTTC	CASSVYRSGGDGNEQFF	TRBV10-1	TRBJ2-1	.	.
TGTGCCAGCAGTATTAACAGGGGGACTGAAGCTTTCTTT	CASSINRGTEAFF	TRBV12-3/TRBV12-4	TRBJ1-1	.	TRBD1
TGTGCCAGCAGGGTGACAGGGAACTATGGCTACACCTTC	CASRVTGNYGYTF	TRBV14	TRBJ1-2	.	TRBD1
TGTGCCAGCAGCCCAAGGGACTCGCTAGCCAAAAACATTCAGTACTTC	CASSPRDSLAKNIQYF	TRBV7-9	TRBJ2-4	once	.
TGTGCCAGCAGCTCTTGGTGGGACGAGCAGTACTTC	CASSSWWDEQYF	TRBV12-3/TRBV12-4	TRBJ2-7	.	.
TGTGCCAGCTTAAAACAGGGGCGGGCTTGGGGCACTGAAGCTTTCTTT	CASLKQGRAWGTEAFF	TRBV13	TRBJ1-1	.	TRBD1
TGTGCCAGCAACCGAGTCCGGGGTATCGGTGCTTTCTTT	CASNRVRGIGAFF	TRBV2	TRBJ1-1	.	.
TGTGCCAGCACCCCCCCGAGGGGCAGCATAACAGATACGCAGTATTTT	CASTPPRGSITDTQYF	TRBV28	TRBJ2-3	.	.
TGTGCCATCAGGGGACAGGCTAATCAGCCCCAGCATTTT	CAIRGQANQPQHF	TRBV10-3	TRBJ1-5	.	TRBD1
TGTGCCAGCAGCTTAGCGGGCGGGGGCCACCCAATCTACAATGAGCAGTTCTTC	CASSLAGGGHPIYNEQFF	TRBV7-8	TRBJ2-1	.	.
TGTGCCAGCGTGGGACAGGGGGACACTGAAGCTTTCTTT	CASVGQGDTEAFF	TRBV12-3/TRBV12-4	TRBJ1-1	.	TRBD1
TGTGCCTGGAATCCGGGGCTCGCGGGGGAGCTGTTTTTT	CAWNPGLAGELFF	TRBV30	TRBJ2-2	.	.
TGTGCCAGCAGCAAAAGGGACAGGGTGCTTGATGGCTACACCTTC	CASSKRDRVLDGYTF	TRBV7-6	TRBJ1-2	.	TRBD1
TGTGCCAGTCAATTGCGGAAGGCAGATCAGCCCCAGCATTTT	CASQLRKADQPQHF	TRBV2	TRBJ1-5	.	.
TGTGCCAGCAGCTTAGAAGCGGGGGGGTACAATGAGCAGTTCTTC	CASSLEAGGYNEQFF	TRBV7-2	TRBJ2-1	.	TRBD2
TGTGCCAGCAGCCTGGGACTATCCTACAATGAGCAGTTCTTC	CASSLGLSYNEQFF	TRBV28	TRBJ2-1	.	TRBD2
TGTGCCAGCAGCATAGACAACAGGGACACCGGGGAGCTGTTTTTT	CASSIDNRDTGELFF	TRBV11-1	TRBJ2-2	.	.
TGTGCCAGCAGCCCCTTGGGGGGCCGGGGCGGGGAGCTGTTTTTT	CASSPLGGRGGELFF	TRBV3-1/TRBV3-2	TRBJ2-2	.	.
TGTGCCAGCAGCCAAGATCCCTGGACAGGGGCCTCCTACGAGCAGTACTTC	CASSQDPWTGASYEQYF	TRBV4-2	TRBJ2-7	.	TRBD1
TGCGCCAGCAGCCAAGATCGGCCGGGGGCAGTGGGTAATGAAAAACTGTTTTTT	CASSQDRPGAVGNEKLFF	TRBV4-1	TRBJ1-4	once	.
TGTGCCAGCAGCTATGATAATCAGCCCCAGCATTTT	CASSYDNQPQHF	TRBV3-1/TRBV3-2	TRBJ1-5	once	.